Following are 21 T cell receptor beta chains from one sample sequenced in a study of CD8+ T cells in alopecia areata. Treatment specified: oral pan-JAK inhibitor, 5-10 mg twice daily. Sequencing used cDNA as its template, made by extracting RNA and reverse transcribing it. Sequencing was performed with immunoSEQ multiplex PCR; in TCRdb, only in-frame clones are kept and a portion is missing. The data contain roughly 200,000 clones, less than 45% of them singletons. This specimen consisted of CD4+ T cells sorted from blood, obtained at approximately week 34, from a patient treated with tofacitinib. Receptors originate from a human donor with alopecia areata.

The chain employs TRBV7-3 and TRBJ1-2, with D unclear. Germline V gives CDR1 SGHTA, CDR2 FQGTGA. CDR3 length: 15 amino acids. V was cut by 1 base and J by 2 bases, with 11 bases left in between. The CDR3 bases are TGTGCCAGCAGCTTAAGGTCTGGAGCCAACTATGGCTACACCTTC. Translated, it gives CASSLRSGANYGYTF.

The chain's CDR3 is CASSSFSGDTYNEQFF. The CDR3 DNA reads as TGTGCCAGCAGCTCATTCAGTGGGGATACCTACAATGAGCAGTTCTTC. This rearrangement joins TRBV7-9 to TRBJ2-1; D call uncertain. This CDR3 has 16 residues. Germline V gene data show CDR1 as SEHNR and CDR2 as FQNEAQ (reference sequence). With 4 bases removed from V and 2 bases from J, the gap between germline ends came to 15 bases.

V usage is TRBV7-2 and J usage is TRBJ2-3, with D possibly TRBD1 on 5 matching bases. The CDR3 is 11 residues long. V was cut by 3 bases and J by 8 bases, with 6 bases left in between. CDR1 is SGHTA and CDR2 is FQGNSA in the germline V gene. CDR3 DNA: TGTGCCAGCAGCTTGGGGCCTACGCAGTATTTT. As protein: CASSLGPTQYF.

A word on this clone: This specimen includes other DNA sequences encoding the same CDR3. This chain uses TRBV15 with TRBJ2-2; D gene unclear. The germline CDR1 and CDR2 sequences are LNHNV and YYDKDF (reference sequence). The length of the CDR3 is 12 residues. V lost 3 bases, J lost 5 bases, and 4 bases lay in between. CDR3 amino acids: CATSRGTGELFF. The CDR3 nucleotides are TGTGCCACCAGCAGGGGTACCGGGGAGCTGTTTTTT.

This clone was picked up a small number of times. V and J are TRBV30 and TRBJ1-2; no reliable D call. The V gene lost 0 bases and the J gene lost 8 bases, with 10 bases spanning the gap. CDR1 and CDR2 (germline): GTSNPN, SVGIG (reference sequence). This CDR3 is built from 12 residues. The CDR3 region has the DNA TGTGCCTGGAGTGTGGGTGGTGACGGCTACACCTTC. Protein: CAWSVGGDGYTF.

The V and J genes are TRBV4-1 and TRBJ2-1; maybe TRBD2 (6 bases). Germline V gene sequence: CDR1 MGHRA, CDR2 YSYEKL. The CDR3 is made up of 16 amino acids. The V end lost 4 bases, the J end lost 4 bases, and 17 bases lay between the germline ends. The CDR3 spells CASSLQAGRGYNEQFF. CDR3 in DNA: TGCGCCAGCAGCCTACAGGCGGGCCGGGGGTACAATGAGCAGTTCTTC.

The chain carries TRBV7-9 and TRBJ1-2; 7 nucleotides line up with TRBD1. The CDR3 totals 14 residues. V was pared by 5 bases and J by 9 bases, with 12 bases of the junction left unmatched. Germline V gene sequence: CDR1 SEHNR, CDR2 FQNEAQ (reference sequence). For the CDR3, the DNA is TGTGCCAGCAGCCTAGGACAGGTACAAGGGAGCTACACCTTC. Protein sequence: CASSLGQVQGSYTF.

V and J are TRBV29-1 and TRBJ1-2; D remains unclear. The germline gives CDR1 SQVTM, CDR2 ANQGSEA. The CDR3 covers 14 residues. The V and J ends lost 1 base and 2 bases respectively, with 11 bases between them. The DNA for the CDR3 is TGCAGCGTTGAAGGGTCAGGCCTAAACTATGGCTACACCTTC. Protein: CSVEGSGLNYGYTF.

The CDR3 reads CAWSASGYEQYF. The CDR3 DNA follows: TGTGCCTGGAGTGCCTCGGGTTACGAGCAGTACTTC. The rearrangement uses TRBV30 and TRBJ2-7; D gene uncertain. V was cut by 1 base and J by 4 bases, with 8 bases left in between. This CDR3 has 12 amino acids. Germline V gene lookup returns CDR1 GTSNPN and CDR2 SVGIG (reference sequence).

A few counts support this clone. The rearrangement joins TRBV5-6 to TRBJ2-1, with D uncertain. The length of the CDR3 is 16 residues. The germline V and J ends were trimmed by 0 bases and 8 bases, with 18 bases remaining between them. Looked up from germline, CDR1 is SGHDT and CDR2 is YYEEEE. The CDR3 DNA is TGTGCCAGCAGCTTGGGCCCTAGTAATTCACACGATGAGCAGTTCTTC. Protein product: CASSLGPSNSHDEQFF.

This sequence joins TRBV30 and TRBJ1-2; D is possibly TRBD1 (5 bases). The CDR3 is 12 residues long. With 8 bases removed from V and 4 bases from J, the gap between germline ends came to 14 bases. Germline-derived CDR1 and CDR2 are GTSNPN and SVGIG (reference sequence). The CDR3 coding sequence is TGTGCCGGGGACCGTATAGGCTATGGCTACACCTTC. Translation: CAGDRIGYGYTF.

This clone was counted only a few times. This chain joins TRBV19 and TRBJ2-1; TRBD2 matches at 12 bases. The CDR3 has 14 residues. V dropped 8 bases and J dropped 10; count of bases not matched to a gene: 9. Germline CDR1 is LNHDA and CDR2 is SQIVND (reference sequence). This CDR3 reads CASERTSGVREQFF. In DNA, the CDR3 is TGTGCCAGTGAACGGACTAGCGGGGTAAGGGAGCAGTTCTTC.

The chain recombines TRBV6-6 with TRBJ1-2; 7 bases match TRBD1. V lost 2 bases, J lost 8 bases, and 5 bases stayed unmatched. Germline-derived CDR1 and CDR2 are MNHNY and SVGAGI (reference sequence). The CDR3 has 13 amino acids. The CDR3 coding sequence is TGTGCCAGCAGTTACCCCAGGGGGGGAGGCTACACCTTC. This sequence encodes CASSYPRGGGYTF.

The V call is TRBV15, the J call TRBJ1-3; the D is unclear. The CDR3 consists of 16 residues. Per the germline V gene, CDR1 is LNHNV and CDR2 is YYDKDF (reference sequence). The germline V and J ends were trimmed by 0 bases and 1 base, with 10 bases remaining between them. This CDR3 reads CATSRDQPGSGNTIYF. CDR3 DNA: TGTGCCACCAGCAGAGATCAACCGGGTTCTGGAAACACCATATATTTT. The full variable domain, completed using reference TRBV15 and TRBJ1-3, is DAMVIQNPRYQVTQFGKPVTLSCSQTLNHNVMYWYQQKSSQAPKLLFHYYDKDFNNEADTPDNFQSRRPNTSFCFLDIRSPGLGDTAMYLCATSRDQPGSGNTIYFGEGSWLTVV.

The J gene is TRBJ2-7, the V gene TRBV5-6; 9 nucleotides agree with TRBD2. The CDR3 consists of 15 residues. V was pared by 1 base and J by 5 bases, with 7 bases of the junction left unmatched. Germline V gene lookup returns CDR1 SGHDT and CDR2 YYEEEE. CDR3 bases: TGTGCCAGCAGCTTGTATCTAGCGGGACTCAACGAGCAGTACTTC. This codes for CASSLYLAGLNEQYF.

In its sample, this clone was seen once. The V and J genes are TRBV7-3 and TRBJ2-7; tentatively, D is TRBD1 (6 bases). The CDR3 is 13 amino acids. Deletions cut 2 bases from V and 3 bases from J, with 8 bases between. Germline-derived CDR1 and CDR2 are SGHTA and FQGTGA. The CDR3: CASSLGQFYEQYF. CDR3 coding DNA: TGTGCCAGCAGCTTAGGACAGTTCTACGAGCAGTACTTC. Based on the CDR3 plus reference TRBV7-3 and TRBJ2-7, the full variable domain is GAGVSQTPSNKVTEKGKYVELRCDPISGHTALYWYRQSLGQGPEFLIYFQGTGAADDSGLPNDRFFAVRPEGSVSTLKIQRTERGDSAVYLCASSLGQFYEQYFGPGTRLTVT.

The chain employs TRBV5-1 and TRBJ1-2, with D unclear. The CDR3 has 14 residues. Germline values: CDR1 SGHRS, CDR2 YFSETQ. Between the trimmed V and J ends, which lost 0 bases and 2 bases, there was a span of 8 bases. CDR3 amino acids: CASSLEGGNYGYTF. In DNA form, the CDR3 reads TGCGCCAGCAGCTTGGAAGGAGGGAACTATGGCTACACCTTC.

The rearrangement uses TRBV19 and TRBJ1-6; D might be TRBD1 (6 bases). Trimming cost V 8 bases and J 7 bases, with 12 bases left between them. Germline lookup yields CDR1 LNHDA and CDR2 SQIVND (reference sequence). The CDR3 consists of 13 residues. The CDR3 loop is CASSSDRNSPLHF. CDR3 nucleotides: TGTGCCAGTTCTTCGGACAGAAATTCACCCCTCCACTTT.

This clone was seen a few times. The chain carries TRBV20-1 and TRBJ1-3; no firm D call. V was shortened by 5 bases and J by 8 bases, with 10 bases between the two germline ends. Looked up from germline, CDR1 is DFQATT and CDR2 is SNEGSKA (reference sequence). The CDR3 sequence is 11 residues long. Here the CDR3 reads CSAHKGHTIYF. The CDR3 nucleotides are TGCAGTGCTCATAAAGGCCACACCATATATTTT.

The chain has TRBV25-1 and TRBJ2-1, with 11 bases matching TRBD2. V lost 5 bases and J lost 5; bases outside the gene matches: 8. Per germline, CDR1 MGHDK and CDR2 SYGVNS. This CDR3 comprises 16 residues. The CDR3 sequence is CASSRRGTSGNNEQFF. Written as DNA, the CDR3 is TGTGCCAGCAGTAGGAGAGGGACTAGCGGAAACAATGAGCAGTTCTTC.

The V call is TRBV30, the J call TRBJ2-7; tentatively, D is TRBD2 (6 bases). The V gene lost 3 bases and the J gene lost 2 bases, with 17 bases spanning the gap. The CDR3 loop spans 15 amino acids. Germline V lookup: CDR1 GTSNPN, CDR2 SVGIG (reference sequence). DNA of the CDR3: TGTGCCTGGAGGCCTGTGGAGGGTCTTACCTACGAGCAGTACTTC. Its translation: CAWRPVEGLTYEQYF. Combining the CDR3 with reference TRBV30 and TRBJ2-7 gives the whole variable domain SQTIHQWPATLVQPVGSPLSLECTVEGTSNPNLYWYRQAAGRGLQLLFYSVGIGQISSEVPQNLSASRPQDRQFILSSKKLLLSDSGFYLCAWRPVEGLTYEQYFGPGTRLTVT.